This T cell receptor (beta chain) was recorded in a study of T cell responses to AZD1222 COVID-19 vaccine (dated by TCRdb to 2020 to 2022). As for the study more broadly: Because spike-specific TCR depth and breadth did not differ between the two schedules, AZD1222 recipients who got a second dose at roughly 4 weeks were pooled with those who got a second dose at roughly 12 weeks. Trial participants were enrolled by age into subgroups of 18-55, 56-69 and 70-plus years, and 148, 28 and 57 TCR-sequenced participants, respectively, were included in these subgroups. TCR sequencing was performed for 230 to 250 trial participants, of whom 207 were given two doses of AZD1222 and around 25 were given two doses of MenACWY control vaccine. What the research found in general, with its limitations: Only six or seven AZD1222 recipients were SARS-CoV-2 seropositive at baseline, limiting conclusions about previously exposed vaccinees. Vaccine-associated CD4 TCRs spanned the whole spike protein, with dominant responses in regions 160-218 and 743-854. Because no day 14 peak-response samples were available, repertoires were characterized only after the peak T cell response. A significant rise in spike-specific TCR breadth and depth was observed after two AZD1222 doses relative to day 0 and relative to MenACWY recipients. Participants were mostly white British, with more females than males. The authors suggested clonal diversity may have been underestimated. The 56-69-year group was small, and its depth increase did not reach significance, likely because of low power. Epitopes outside the regions mutated in the B.1.351 and B.1.1.7 variants were reportedly recognized by nearly half of the unique spike-specific TCRs.

What the time point label conveys for this sample: baseline before first vaccination. Vaccinee samples came from UK trials COV001 and COV002, including a single-blind randomized controlled phase 2/3 trial of AZD1222 (ChAdOx1 nCoV-19) in healthy adults. Trial participant PBMC samples were collected at day 0 and day 28 after the second dose for TCRbeta chain sequencing. The germline V gene provides CDR1 SGHTA and CDR2 FQGNSA. The CDR3 measures 13 amino acids from cysteine to phenylalanine. The retained sequence is limited to the CDR3, 39 bases, with the frame set at the first base. The trim is 5 bases for V and 5 bases for J, with a gap of 12 bases between the germline ends. The CDR3 regions of human TCRbeta chains were analyzed by immunosequencing. The study's processing was this. TCRs in the repertoires were compared against a reference library of SARS-CoV-2-specific TCRs that had been generated with the MIRA antigen-specificity platform. Breadth was defined as the fraction of unique TCRs that were SARS-CoV-2-associated, and depth was defined as the fraction of total T cells that were SARS-CoV-2-associated. Using the MIRA data, each spike-specific TCR was mapped to the spike region that the TCR reacts to and placed in a CD4 or CD8 class. Log10-transformed breadth and depth values were compared by one-way ANOVA with Sidak's multiple comparisons tests. The clones in this table, taken by TCRdb from immuneACCESS, are in-frame only. Not every clone is retained; where verified, under half of the shortfall comes from an unresolved V gene, and the cause of the rest is unknown. Clone size and V and J calls were adopted from that table, with D and trimming inferred from the DNA. A total of about 180,000 clones appear in this sample, 80% to 90% of them only once. 6.5% to 7% of the sample lies in the top ten.

This clone was seen more than once but under ten times. Its antigen is currently not known. No quality values exist for individual bases; no much larger clone is one base distant. Here the sequenced sample was peripheral blood, taken on day 0 of AZD1222 vaccination. Recombination linked TRBV7-2 to TRBJ2-5, with the D gene too uncertain to name. The clonotype originates from an adult in good health. The CDR3 protein sequence reads: CASSRALRETQYF. Read as DNA, the sequence is TGTGCCAGCAGCCGGGCCCTTCGGGAGACCCAGTACTTC. The reference TRBV7-2 and TRBJ2-5 proteins fill in what lies around the CDR3, so the full variable domain reads GAGVSQSPSNKVTEKGKDVELRCDPISGHTALYWYRQSLGQGLEFLIYFQGNSAPDKSGLPSDRFSAERTGGSVSTLTIQRTQQEDSAVYLCASSRALRETQYFGPGTRLLVL.